This T cell receptor beta chain came from a study of blood T cell repertoires in COVID-19. In the study overall: PBMCs, B-cell-depleted T cells, or T cells were the source of the cDNA or gDNA that made up the material.

CDR3 length: 13 amino acids. V was cut by 3 bases and J by 3 bases, with 6 bases left in between. Germline CDR1 is SGHTA and CDR2 is FQGTGA. Individuals aged 18 to 89 years were recruited from 24 US areas. Self-reported history from a screening survey and questionnaire set each donor's cohort. Either two negative PCRs, clearance, or symptom resolution qualified Cohort 3 donors as recovered. TCRdb's copy holds only in-frame clones and misses some; the assay was immunoSEQ multiplex PCR. The sample lists around 150,000 clones; about 88% were seen once. The V gene is TRBV7-3, the J gene TRBJ2-1, with no clear D. The clonotype was recovered from a man aged 50-60 years who had recovered from COVID-19. Source material: PBMCs or T cells enriched from blood (not recorded which). In DNA form, the CDR3 reads TGTGCCAGCAGCTTCCAGATCTACAATGAGCAGTTCTTC. It translates to CASSFQIYNEQFF.